This T cell receptor (beta chain) appears in the sequencing data of a study of T cell responses to AZD1222 COVID-19 vaccine. Across the study: Analysis merged second doses at about 4 or about 12 weeks.

The data were produced by immunoSEQ multiplex PCR, yet TCRdb's version contains in-frame clones alone and is incomplete. The sample records about 110,000 clones, roughly 82% being singletons. Study-level findings and limits: Researchers report vaccine-associated CD4 TCRs spanning spike, with dominance at 160-218 and 743-854. Among the donors, most were white British and more were female, and clonal diversity was possibly underestimated. It was only after the peak T cell response that any repertoires were sampled.

In regard to this clone: Antigen specificity is unknown.

CDR1 and CDR2 from the germline V gene are MNHNS and SASEGT. The CDR3 covers 17 residues. Trimming left V 2 bases short and J 8 bases short, with 21 bases between. This clonotype was sampled from an adult in good health. The chain uses TRBV6-1 and TRBJ1-4, with TRBD1 as a possible D gene (5 bases). This specimen was peripheral blood, taken on day 0 of AZD1222 vaccination. Written as DNA, the CDR3 is TGTGCCAGCAGTGAATATAGGCGGCAGGGCACAACAGAAAAACTGTTTTTT. Translated, it gives CASSEYRRQGTTEKLFF.